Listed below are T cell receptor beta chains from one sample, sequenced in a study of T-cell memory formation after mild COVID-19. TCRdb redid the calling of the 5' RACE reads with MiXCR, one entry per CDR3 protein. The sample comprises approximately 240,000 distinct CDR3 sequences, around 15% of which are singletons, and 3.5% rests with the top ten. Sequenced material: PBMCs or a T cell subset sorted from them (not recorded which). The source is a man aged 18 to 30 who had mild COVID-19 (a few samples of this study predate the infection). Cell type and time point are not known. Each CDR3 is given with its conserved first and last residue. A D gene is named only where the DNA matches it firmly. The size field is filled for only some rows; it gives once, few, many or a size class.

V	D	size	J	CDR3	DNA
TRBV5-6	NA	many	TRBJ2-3	CASSLSSDTQYF	TGTGCCAGCAGCTTGTCGTCGGATACGCAGTATTTT
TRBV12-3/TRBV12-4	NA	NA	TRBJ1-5	CASSQGRYNQPQHF	TGTGCCAGCAGCCAGGGGAGGTACAATCAGCCCCAGCATTTT
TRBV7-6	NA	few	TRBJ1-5	CASSLSGGDNQPQHF	TGTGCCAGCAGCTTATCAGGAGGGGACAATCAGCCCCAGCATTTT
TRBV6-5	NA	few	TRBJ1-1	CASSFRDGAEAFF	TGTGCCAGCAGTTTCCGGGACGGGGCCGAAGCTTTCTTT
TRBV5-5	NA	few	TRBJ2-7	CASSLGGGTYEQYF	TGTGCCAGCAGCTTGGGGGGCGGAACCTACGAGCAGTACTTC
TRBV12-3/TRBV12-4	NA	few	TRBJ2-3	CASSLFPDTQYF	TGTGCCAGCAGTTTATTCCCAGATACGCAGTATTTT
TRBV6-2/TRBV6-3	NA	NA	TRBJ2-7	CASSSFYEQYF	TGTGCCAGCAGTTCCTTCTACGAGCAGTACTTC
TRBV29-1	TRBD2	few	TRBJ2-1	CSVGGGAHNEQFF	TGCAGCGTTGGCGGGGGGGCCCACAATGAGCAGTTCTTC
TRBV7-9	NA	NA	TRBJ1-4	CASSERGSGNEKLFF	TGTGCCAGCAGCGAGAGGGGCTCGGGGAATGAAAAACTGTTTTTT
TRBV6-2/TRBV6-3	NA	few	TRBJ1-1	CASSLREDTEAFF	TGTGCCAGCAGTCTCAGGGAGGACACTGAAGCTTTCTTT
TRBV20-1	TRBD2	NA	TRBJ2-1	CSAKAGGYNEQFF	TGCAGTGCTAAAGCGGGGGGGTACAATGAGCAGTTCTTC
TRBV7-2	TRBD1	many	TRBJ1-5	CASSLGTGSNQPQHF	TGTGCCAGCAGCCTAGGGACAGGAAGCAATCAGCCCCAGCATTTT
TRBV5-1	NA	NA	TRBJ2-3	CASRPNADTQYF	TGCGCCAGCAGGCCAAACGCGGATACGCAGTATTTT
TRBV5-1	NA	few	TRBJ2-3	CASSGLTDTQYF	TGCGCCAGCAGCGGGTTAACAGATACGCAGTATTTT
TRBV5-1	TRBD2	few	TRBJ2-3	CASSLGLAESDTQYF	TGCGCCAGCAGCTTGGGGCTAGCGGAGTCAGATACGCAGTATTTT
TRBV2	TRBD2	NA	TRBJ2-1	CASTGGGAGNEQFF	TGTGCCAGCACAGGCGGGGGGGCCGGCAATGAGCAGTTCTTC
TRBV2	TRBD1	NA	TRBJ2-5	CASTRQGGETQYF	TGTGCCAGCACGCGACAGGGGGGGGAGACCCAGTACTTC
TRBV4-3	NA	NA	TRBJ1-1	CASSQGGFSSPAEAFF	TGCGCCAGCAGCCAAGGGGGTTTCTCATCACCCGCTGAAGCTTTCTTT
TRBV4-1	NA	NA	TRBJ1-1	CASSQDGHYTEAFF	TGCGCCAGCAGCCAAGATGGTCACTACACTGAAGCTTTCTTT
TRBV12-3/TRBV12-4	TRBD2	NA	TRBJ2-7	CASSSGTSVYYEQYF	TGTGCCAGCAGCTCCGGGACTAGTGTATACTACGAGCAGTACTTC
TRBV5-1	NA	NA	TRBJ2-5	CASSFSRTQETQYF	TGCGCCAGCAGCTTTTCTAGGACCCAAGAGACCCAGTACTTC
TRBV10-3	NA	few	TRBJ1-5	CAIRVNQPQHF	TGTGCCATCAGAGTAAATCAGCCCCAGCATTTT
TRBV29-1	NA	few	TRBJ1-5	CSVAPGGLNQPQHF	TGCAGCGTGGCCCCCGGGGGCCTCAATCAGCCCCAGCATTTT
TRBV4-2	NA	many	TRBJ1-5	CASSQDRGNQPQHF	TGTGCCAGCAGCCAAGATCGGGGCAATCAGCCCCAGCATTTT
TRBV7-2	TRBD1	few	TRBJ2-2	CASSLRGPNTGELFF	TGTGCCAGCAGCTTAAGGGGGCCGAACACCGGGGAGCTGTTTTTT
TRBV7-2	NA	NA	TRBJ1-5	CASSFRPYSNQPQHF	TGTGCCAGCAGCTTCAGACCGTATAGCAATCAGCCCCAGCATTTT
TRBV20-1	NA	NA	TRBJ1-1	CSATLPSFGSPTEAFF	TGCAGTGCTACCCTACCTTCTTTCGGGTCCCCAACTGAAGCTTTCTTT
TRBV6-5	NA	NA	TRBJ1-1	CASRLIDKVTEAFF	TGTGCCAGCAGGCTGATCGACAAGGTAACTGAAGCTTTCTTT
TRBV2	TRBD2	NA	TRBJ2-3	CASGGSGVDTQYF	TGTGCCAGCGGAGGGAGCGGGGTTGATACGCAGTATTTT
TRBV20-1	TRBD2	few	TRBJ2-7	CSATDTAGVVEQYF	TGCAGTGCTACCGATACCGCGGGGGTGGTTGAGCAGTACTTC
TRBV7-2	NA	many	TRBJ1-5	CASSFQGNSQPQHF	TGTGCCAGCAGCTTCCAGGGGAATTCCCAGCCCCAGCATTTT
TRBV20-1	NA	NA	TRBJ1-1	CSAREGPTEAFF	TGCAGTGCTAGAGAGGGTCCCACTGAAGCTTTCTTT
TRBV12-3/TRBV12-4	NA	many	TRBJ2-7	CASTLQTAGYEQYF	TGTGCCAGCACTCTTCAGACAGCTGGCTACGAGCAGTACTTC
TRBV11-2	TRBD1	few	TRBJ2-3	CASSLDRELDTQYF	TGTGCCAGCAGCCTCGACAGGGAACTAGATACGCAGTATTTT
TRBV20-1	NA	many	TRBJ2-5	CSARPGHLQETQYF	TGCAGTGCTAGACCGGGACACCTCCAAGAGACCCAGTACTTC
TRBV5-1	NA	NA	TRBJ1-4	CASSLAGDREKLFF	TGCGCCAGCAGCTTGGCTGGGGATCGGGAAAAACTGTTTTTT
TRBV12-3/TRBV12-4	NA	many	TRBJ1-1	CASSLLGAAPNTEAFF	TGTGCCAGCAGTTTATTGGGCGCGGCCCCAAACACTGAAGCTTTCTTT
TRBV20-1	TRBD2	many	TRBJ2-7	CSARVGGDEQYF	TGCAGTGCTAGAGTCGGGGGGGACGAGCAGTACTTC
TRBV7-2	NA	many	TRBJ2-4	CASSGEVLAKNIQYF	TGTGCCAGCAGCGGGGAGGTGTTAGCCAAAAACATTCAGTACTTC
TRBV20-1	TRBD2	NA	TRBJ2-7	CSARVPSGVNEQYF	TGCAGTGCTAGAGTCCCTAGCGGGGTGAACGAGCAGTACTTC
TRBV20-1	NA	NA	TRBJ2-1	CSALGNEQFF	TGCAGTGCTCTTGGCAATGAGCAGTTCTTC
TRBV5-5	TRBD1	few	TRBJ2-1	CASSRYKGGAGYNEQFF	TGTGCCAGCAGCCGTTACAAAGGGGGCGCCGGGTACAATGAGCAGTTCTTC
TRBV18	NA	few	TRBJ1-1	CASSSEGGRLTEAFF	TGTGCCAGCTCATCTGAGGGGGGGCGTCTTACTGAAGCTTTCTTT
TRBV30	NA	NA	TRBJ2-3	CAWTVGTDTQYF	TGTGCCTGGACAGTCGGCACAGATACGCAGTATTTT
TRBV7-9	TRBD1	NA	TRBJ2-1	CASSFRRTGHNEQFF	TGTGCCAGCAGCTTCCGAAGGACAGGGCACAATGAGCAGTTCTTC
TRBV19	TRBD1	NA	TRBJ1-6	CASSPIGTAYSPLHF	TGTGCCAGTTCGCCGATTGGGACAGCTTATTCACCCCTCCACTTT
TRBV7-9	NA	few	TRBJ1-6	CASSKSFRLRGFNSPLHF	TGTGCCAGCAGCAAGTCCTTCCGACTCCGGGGCTTTAATTCACCCCTCCACTTT
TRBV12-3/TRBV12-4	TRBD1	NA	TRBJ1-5	CASSLQGAQRPQHF	TGTGCCAGCAGTCTACAGGGGGCTCAACGGCCCCAGCATTTT